This T cell receptor beta chain was found in a study of T cells in Graves' hyperthyroidism and ophthalmopathy. The study's findings and limits: Ophthalmopathy could be told apart from stable hyperthyroidism with a 13 V-J model.

This clonotype was observed at least ten times. No antigen is known for it. Looked up from germline, CDR1 is SGHTA and CDR2 is FQGTGA. Between the trimmed V and J ends, which lost 4 bases and 8 bases, there was a span of 13 bases. This CDR3 spans 13 amino acids. Authors of the study amplified TCR beta CDR3 regions from RNA transcripts. During a first-round RT-PCR of the TCR CDR3, the HTBI primer set was used. Using its own MiXCR run on the multiplex PCR reads, TCRdb lists one record per CDR3 protein. There are around 390,000 distinct CDR3 sequences in the sample; roughly 15% occur only once, and around a fifth lies in the top ten.

The J gene is TRBJ2-3, the V gene TRBV7-3, with D possibly TRBD2 on 6 matching bases. The source is a woman aged 25 to 39 with Graves' ophthalmopathy. The sample consisted of blood. DNA of the CDR3: TGTGCCAGCAGCTCCGGGACTGATTTTACGCAGTATTTT. Its translation is CASSSGTDFTQYF.